These 26 T cell receptor beta chains were all obtained from the same sample, sequenced in a study of cytomegalovirus exposure and HLA in healthy donors. Vbeta (60) and Jbeta (13) primers were used in the PCR. The assay was immunoSEQ multiplex PCR, and TCRdb's table has in-frame clones only and misses some. The table records some 84,000 clones, 55% to 65% of them present only once. Sequences were obtained from PBMCs. These receptors came from a woman aged 40 to 49 in good health and CMV-seropositive.

This chain joins TRBV2 and TRBJ2-7; a possible D gene is TRBD2 (7 bases). CDR1 and CDR2 (germline): SNHLY, FYNNEI. The CDR3 loop spans 15 amino acids. V was shortened by 1 base and J by 2 bases, with 12 bases between the two germline ends. DNA of the CDR3: TGTGCCAGCAGTGAAGGAGGGGGAGGGCCCTACGAGCAGTACTTC. As protein: CASSEGGGGPYEQYF.

V and J are TRBV5-1 and TRBJ2-3; D call uncertain. The CDR3 has 14 amino acids. The V end lost 7 bases, the J end lost 0 bases, and 12 bases lay between the germline ends. The germline gives CDR1 SGHRS, CDR2 YFSETQ. In DNA, the CDR3 is TGCGCCAGCTCACAGTGGGCAAGCACAGATACGCAGTATTTT. This sequence encodes CASSQWASTDTQYF.

The chain has TRBV5-1 and TRBJ1-5; perhaps TRBD1 as D (6 bases). The germline CDR1 and CDR2 sequences are SGHRS and YFSETQ. The V and J ends lost 4 bases and 7 bases respectively, with 12 bases between them. The CDR3 sequence is 13 residues long. CDR3 loop: CASSTDSYQPQHF. As DNA, the CDR3 is TGCGCCAGCAGCACGGACAGTTACCAGCCCCAGCATTTT.

This clone turned up a few times. The chain couples TRBV5-1 to TRBJ1-4; D uncertain. This CDR3 comprises 14 residues. V gave up 2 bases and J gave up 0 bases, with 5 bases separating them. Germline V gene lookup returns CDR1 SGHRS and CDR2 YFSETQ. CDR3 residues: CASSLDSTNEKLFF. The CDR3 DNA follows: TGCGCCAGCAGCTTAGACTCAACTAATGAAAAACTGTTTTTT.

This clone was detected only a few times. The rearrangement joins TRBV7-2 to TRBJ1-5; TRBD1 matches at 7 bases. The V and J ends lost 5 bases and 4 bases, in that order; junction bases with no gene match: 11. Germline V gene data show CDR1 as SGHTA and CDR2 as FQGNSA. The CDR3 length is 16 residues. CDR3: CASSDESGQWNQPQHF. The CDR3 DNA follows: TGTGCCAGCAGCGACGAGTCGGGACAGTGGAATCAGCCCCAGCATTTT.

The CDR3 coding sequence is TGTGCCAGCAGCCAACGGCTAGCGAACTACAATGAGCAGTTCTTC. Translated: CASSQRLANYNEQFF. The genes are TRBV14 and TRBJ2-1; perhaps TRBD2 as D (6 bases). Trimming pared 2 bases from V and 3 bases from J, leaving 11 bases between. The CDR3 is made up of 15 amino acids. Germline V lookup: CDR1 SGHDN, CDR2 FVKESK.

This clone is a singleton in its sample. The CDR3 region is CASRGQRIYGYTF. As DNA, the CDR3 is TGTGCCAGCAGGGGACAGAGGATCTATGGCTACACCTTC. The chain carries TRBV6-1 and TRBJ1-2; TRBD1 aligns across 7 bases. V shed 6 bases, J shed 4 bases, and the junction held 5 bases outside the gene matches. Germline loops: CDR1 MNHNS, CDR2 SASEGT. The CDR3 totals 13 residues.

The gene calls are TRBV28 and TRBJ1-5, with D unclear. Germline lookup yields CDR1 MDHEN and CDR2 SYDVKM. The germline V and J ends were trimmed by 4 bases and 2 bases, with 12 bases remaining between them. CDR3 length: 15 amino acids. The chain's CDR3 is CASSSGMAGNQPQHF. The DNA of the CDR3 is TGTGCCAGCAGTTCTGGCATGGCGGGCAATCAGCCCCAGCATTTT.

This clone was found a few times. The chain carries TRBV5-1 and TRBJ2-3; the match to TRBD2 covers 8 bases. The CDR3 has 15 amino acids. The germline V gene has CDR1 SGHRS and CDR2 YFSETQ. With 0 bases clipped from V and 5 bases from J, the junction kept 5 bases outside the gene matches. The CDR3 sequence is CASSLGNSGKDTQYF. The CDR3 nucleotides are TGCGCCAGCAGCTTGGGTAATAGCGGGAAAGATACGCAGTATTTT.

This clone has only a few counts. The chain uses TRBV11-3 and TRBJ2-1; D is perhaps TRBD1 (5 bases). Germline V gives CDR1 SGHNT, CDR2 YENEEA. The CDR3 spans 14 residues. V dropped 5 bases and J dropped 0 bases, with 8 bases sitting between them. Here the CDR3 reads CASSDSYSYNEQFF. The CDR3 region has the DNA TGTGCCAGCAGCGACAGCTACTCCTACAATGAGCAGTTCTTC.

This clone was seen a single time. The chain carries TRBV23-1 and TRBJ1-4, with D uncertain. TRBV23-1 is an ORF, with its function uncertain. The CDR3 spans 15 residues. Between the trimmed V and J ends, which lost 3 bases and 5 bases, there was a span of 13 bases. CDR3 bases: TGCGCCAGCAGTCACGGAAGTGGCGGGAATGAAAAACTGTTTTTT. It yields the protein CASSHGSGGNEKLFF.

This sequence joins TRBV15 and TRBJ2-5; a possible D gene is TRBD1 (6 bases). The DNA end favors TRBJ2-7, so the J call may be wrong. Germline CDR1 and CDR2: LNHNV and YYDKDF (reference sequence). The CDR3 length is 15 residues. Written as DNA, the CDR3 is TGTGCCACCAGCAGGGCGAGGGGGTTCGGCGACGAGCAGTACTTC. Its translation is CATSRARGFGDEQYF.

V gene TRBV28 combines with J gene TRBJ2-1; 10 positions agree with TRBD2. Trimming took 4 bases from V and 3 from J; bases not matched to a gene: 18. This CDR3 comprises 20 residues. The germline V gene has CDR1 MDHEN and CDR2 SYDVKM. CDR3 protein: CASSSFGSGGYSRGYNEQFF. The CDR3 region has the DNA TGTGCCAGCAGTTCGTTTGGTAGCGGGGGGTACAGTAGAGGCTACAATGAGCAGTTCTTC.

The chain recombines TRBV28 with TRBJ2-1; 11 bases fit TRBD2. There are 15 residues in the CDR3. V was pared by 1 base and J by 7 bases, with 3 bases of the junction left unmatched. Germline assignment: CDR1 MDHEN and CDR2 SYDVKM. CDR3 residues: CASSLLAGGPNEQFF. The DNA of the CDR3 is TGTGCCAGCAGTTTATTAGCGGGAGGGCCAAATGAGCAGTTCTTC.

This chain links TRBV2 with TRBJ2-1; TRBD2 agrees at 8 bases. V was clipped by 4 bases and J by 8 bases; unmatched bases: 10. CDR3 length equals 15 residues. The germline gives CDR1 SNHLY, CDR2 FYNNEI. The CDR3 loop is CASSVGLGGLDEQFF. In DNA, the CDR3 is TGTGCCAGCAGTGTGGGACTAGGGGGGCTGGATGAGCAGTTCTTC.

A few counts support this clone. The rearrangement joins TRBV2 to TRBJ1-2, with a weak D call TRBD1 (5 bases). This CDR3 is built from 13 residues. The germline V gene encodes CDR1 SNHLY and CDR2 FYNNEI. V was shortened by 7 bases and J by 8 bases, with 17 bases between the two germline ends. CDR3 sequence reads: CASMGGTGGGYTF. The CDR3 DNA sequence: TGTGCCAGCATGGGAGGAACAGGAGGGGGCTACACCTTC.

This chain uses TRBV29-1 with TRBJ1-2; 8 nucleotides match TRBD1. Trimming cost V 7 bases and J 7 bases; bases outside gene matches: 11. The CDR3 has 13 residues. Germline V gene data show CDR1 as SQVTM and CDR2 as ANQGSEA. The CDR3 DNA is TGCAGCGCTGGGACAGGTCAGGGGGGTGGCTACACCTTC. Translating gives CSAGTGQGGGYTF. Drawing the rest from reference TRBV29-1 and TRBJ1-2, the complete variable domain is SAVISQKPSRDICQRGTSLTIQCQVDSQVTMMFWYRQQPGQSLTLIATANQGSEATYESGFVIDKFPISRPNLTFSTLTVSNMSPEDSSIYLCSAGTGQGGGYTFGSGTRLTVV.

The V call is TRBV28, the J call TRBJ2-7; D possibly corresponds to TRBD1 (6 bases). This CDR3 region has 13 residues. Looked up from germline, CDR1 is MDHEN and CDR2 is SYDVKM. The V and J ends lost 6 bases and 2 bases respectively, with 11 bases between them. The CDR3 DNA reads TGTGCCAGCAGCAACAGGGTCCCCTACGAGCAGTACTTC. Translating it yields CASSNRVPYEQYF.

The count of this clone is one. The chain has TRBV2 and TRBJ1-2; D possibly corresponds to TRBD1 (5 bases). In germline, CDR1 is SNHLY, CDR2 FYNNEI. Trimming removed 2 bases from V and 5 bases from J, with 15 bases in between. The CDR3 consists of 15 residues. DNA for the CDR3: TGTGCCAGCAGTGAAAATCAAGGGACTGGGTATGGCTACACCTTC. Its protein is CASSENQGTGYGYTF.

The chain employs TRBV7-9 and TRBJ1-1; tentatively, D is TRBD1 (6 bases). CDR3 size: 14 residues. Germline CDR1 and CDR2: SEHNR and FQNEAQ (reference sequence). Trimming left V 5 bases short and J 0 bases short, with 10 bases between. The CDR3 here is CASSVGQMNTEAFF. CDR3 DNA: TGTGCCAGCAGCGTAGGACAGATGAACACTGAAGCTTTCTTT.

This clone was found a few times. The genes are TRBV2 and TRBJ1-5, with D uncertain. The CDR3 has 13 residues. Germline assignment: CDR1 SNHLY and CDR2 FYNNEI. The germline V and J ends were trimmed by 7 bases and 8 bases, with 15 bases remaining between them. DNA of the CDR3: TGTGCCAGCAATCCCCGGGAAGTTGAGCCCCAGCATTTT. Amino acids: CASNPREVEPQHF.

The V and J genes are TRBV28 and TRBJ2-1; 7 bases fit TRBD2. Germline CDR1 reads MDHEN; CDR2 reads SYDVKM. This CDR3 contains 16 residues. Losses at the gene ends were 4 bases for V and 2 bases for J; bases not matched to a gene: 8. The chain's CDR3 is CASSSPRSGTYNEQFF. The CDR3 region has the DNA TGTGCCAGCAGTTCCCCCCGAAGCGGGACCTACAATGAGCAGTTCTTC.

This clone turned up a few times. The rearrangement joins TRBV11-3 to TRBJ2-7; D not certain. V was trimmed by 1 base and J by 6 bases, leaving 7 bases between them. Germline V gives CDR1 SGHNT, CDR2 YENEEA. The CDR3 totals 12 residues. DNA for the CDR3: TGTGCCAGCAGCTTAGGGGCCGGCGAGCAGTACTTC. Translated: CASSLGAGEQYF.

CDR3 in amino acids: CASSPGFAYEQYF. The DNA of the CDR3 is TGTGCCAGCAGCCCGGGGTTCGCCTACGAGCAGTACTTC. This sequence joins TRBV5-8 and TRBJ2-7; D possibly corresponds to TRBD2 (5 bases). Trimming pared 4 bases from V and 2 bases from J, leaving 10 bases between. The CDR3 is 13 amino acids. Germline V gene sequence: CDR1 SGHTS, CDR2 YDEGEE.

This clone has only a few counts. This chain connects TRBV27 to TRBJ2-7; 7 nucleotides line up with TRBD2. The CDR3 runs to 18 residues. The germline V gene has CDR1 MNHEY and CDR2 SMNVEV (reference sequence). V lost 2 bases and J lost 0; bases outside the gene matches: 13. The CDR3 sequence: CASSLRQGSGTSSYEQYF. CDR3 nucleotide sequence: TGTGCCAGCAGTTTACGGCAAGGGAGCGGGACGAGCTCCTACGAGCAGTACTTC.

This clone was found once. This chain uses TRBV15 with TRBJ2-5; TRBD2 agrees at 10 bases. Germline V lookup: CDR1 LNHNV, CDR2 YYDKDF (reference sequence). The CDR3 runs to 19 residues. Germline trimming cut 5 bases from V and 5 bases from J; bases unmatched to any gene: 20. The CDR3 region is CATSGGSLAGVGGRETQYF. CDR3 bases: TGTGCCACCAGCGGTGGATCTCTAGCGGGAGTTGGGGGTAGGGAGACCCAGTACTTC.